What follows are 28 T cell receptor beta chains derived from one specimen sequenced in a study of T-cell reconstitution after alpha-beta-depleted transplantation in children. The authors prepared the TCRbeta library with unique molecular identifiers. TCRdb re-analysed the PCR reads in MiXCR, keeping a single row per CDR3 protein. This sample has some 200,000 distinct CDR3 sequences; approximately 9% occur once, and the top ten carry over 5.5%. This material consisted of PBMCs from the stem cell graft donor, taken from the stem cell graft. These receptors were obtained from a human donor who donated a stem cell graft to a child with acute lymphoblastic leukemia.

Regarding this clonotype: Possible read error: a much larger clone is one base away. The V call is TRBV5-1, the J call TRBJ2-3; 7 bases are shared with TRBD1. The CDR3 totals 15 residues. Germline CDR1 and CDR2: SGHRS and YFSETQ. CDR3 region: CAGSFRTGYTDTQYF. DNA for the CDR3: TGCGCCGGCAGCTTCAGGACAGGTTACACAGATACGCAGTATTTT.

This clonotype has only one observation. V gene TRBV6-2 or TRBV6-3 combines with J gene TRBJ1-2; 9 bases agree with TRBD1. Germline CDR1 is MNHEY and CDR2 is SVGEGT. The CDR3 runs to 17 residues. V shed 10 bases and J 0 bases; nucleotides not matched to a gene: 15. CDR3 sequence reads: CATETGTGSEANYGYTF. In DNA, the CDR3 is TGTGCCACTGAAACCGGGACAGGGAGTGAAGCTAACTATGGCTACACCTTC.

This clonotype was counted many times. The V gene is TRBV6-2 or TRBV6-3, the J gene TRBJ2-7, with D possibly being TRBD2 (6 bases). The CDR3 extends over 14 amino acids. With 6 bases removed from V and 1 base from J, the gap between germline ends came to 13 bases. Germline CDR1 is MNHEY and CDR2 is SVGEGT. The CDR3 region has the DNA TGTGCCAGCAGCCCGCACGGGGGATCCTACGAGCAGTACTTC. Protein product: CASSPHGGSYEQYF.

This clonotype has just a few counts. The chain employs TRBV12-3 or TRBV12-4 and TRBJ2-2; TRBD2 might be the D (5 bases). Trimming shortened V by 5 bases and J by 10 bases, and 17 bases separated the two germline ends. CDR3 length: 14 residues. The CDR3 DNA reads TGTGCCAGCAGTCTCTCTAATCTAGCTGTGGAGCTGTTTTTT. Encoded protein: CASSLSNLAVELFF.

This clonotype was observed a handful of times. The V call is TRBV12-3 or TRBV12-4, the J call TRBJ1-1; 7 bases align to TRBD1. The CDR3 is 14 amino acids. V trimming: 4 bases; J trimming: 3 bases; junction bases outside the gene matches: 5. The CDR3 spells CASSSTGSDTEAFF. The CDR3 nucleotides read TGTGCCAGCAGTTCGACAGGGAGCGACACTGAAGCTTTCTTT.

At least ten counts were recorded for this clonotype. This sequence joins TRBV12-3 or TRBV12-4 and TRBJ1-1, with D maybe TRBD1 (5 bases). V was cut by 4 bases and J by 0 bases, with 12 bases left in between. CDR3 length: 15 amino acids. DNA of the CDR3: TGTGCCAGCAGTTCAAAGACAGTCATGAACACTGAAGCTTTCTTT. This encodes CASSSKTVMNTEAFF.

The chain is built from TRBV12-3 or TRBV12-4 and TRBJ2-6; TRBD1 agrees at 8 bases. The CDR3 runs 16 residues. Losses at the gene ends were 4 bases for V and 3 bases for J; bases not matched to a gene: 5. Here the CDR3 DNA reads TGTGCCAGCAGTTCCTCAGGGGGCGGTGGGGCCAACGTCCTGACTTTC. Its translation: CASSSSGGGGANVLTF.

The chain employs TRBV7-2 and TRBJ2-7, with 8 bases matching TRBD2. The CDR3 sequence is 14 residues long. V lost 4 bases and J lost 5; bases outside the gene matches: 7. Germline V lookup: CDR1 SGHTA, CDR2 FQGNSA. CDR3 in amino acids: CASSYRTSSHEQYF. The CDR3 DNA follows: TGTGCCAGCAGCTACCGGACTAGCTCACACGAGCAGTACTTC.

In its sample, this clonotype was seen many times. The chain combines TRBV7-6 with TRBJ2-5; no definite D call. The germline V gene encodes CDR1 SGHVS and CDR2 FNYEAQ. The CDR3 totals 15 residues. V lost 0 bases and J 2 bases, leaving 10 bases between the germline ends. This CDR3 is CASSLAGAKQETQYF. The CDR3, as DNA: TGTGCCAGCAGCTTAGCAGGAGCTAAACAAGAGACCCAGTACTTC.

V gene TRBV7-6 combines with J gene TRBJ1-5; 9 bases agree with TRBD1. Trimming took 5 bases from V and 0 from J; bases not matched to a gene: 5. The CDR3 covers 16 residues. The germline gives CDR1 SGHVS, CDR2 FNYEAQ. CDR3 coding DNA: TGTGCCAGCAGCCCGGGGACAGGGTTTAGCAATCAGCCCCAGCATTTT. This codes for CASSPGTGFSNQPQHF.

This clonotype was recorded at least ten times. The CDR3, as DNA: TGTGCCAGCAGTAGGACAGGGGGCTCCTACAATGAGCAGTTCTTC. This translates into CASSRTGGSYNEQFF. The gene calls are TRBV9 and TRBJ2-1; 10 bases match TRBD1. The CDR3 sequence is 15 residues long. Germline lookup yields CDR1 SGDLS and CDR2 YYNGEE. J lost 0 bases, V lost 5 bases, and 2 bases had no gene match.

Points on this clonotype: This may be a read error: a much more frequent sequence differs by one nucleotide. The chain is built from TRBV27 and TRBJ1-1; a weak D match, TRBD1 (5 bases). The CDR3 spans 14 residues. V was pared by 8 bases and J by 0 bases, with 13 bases between. Germline CDR1 MNHEY, CDR2 SMNVEV (reference sequence). The DNA for the CDR3 is TGTGCCAGCCGCCGGGGGTCCTTGAACACTGAAGCTTTCTTT. It specifies CASRRGSLNTEAFF.

This clonotype has just a few counts. J is TRBJ2-5 and V is TRBV4-1, with TRBD2 as a possible D gene (5 bases). The CDR3 is made up of 14 amino acids. Germline V gene data show CDR1 as MGHRA and CDR2 as YSYEKL. Trimming shortened V by 8 bases and J by 2 bases, and 15 bases separated the two germline ends. This CDR3 is CASQAGQDQETQYF. DNA for the CDR3: TGCGCCAGCCAGGCGGGTCAGGATCAAGAGACCCAGTACTTC.

In this sample, this clonotype turned up many times. The rearrangement joins TRBV3-1 to TRBJ2-7; D is perhaps TRBD2 (6 bases). Germline lookup yields CDR1 LGHDT and CDR2 YNNKEL (reference sequence). The CDR3 is made up of 16 amino acids. Trimming removed 1 base from V and 2 bases from J, with 15 bases in between. The CDR3 DNA reads TGTGCCAGCAGCCAAGGGCTAGGAGCGGGTGCCTACGAGCAGTACTTC. It codes for CASSQGLGAGAYEQYF.

The sample holds a few counts of this clonotype. The V call is TRBV5-1, the J call TRBJ2-1; TRBD2 agrees at 14 bases. The CDR3 runs to 18 residues. The germline V gene encodes CDR1 SGHRS and CDR2 YFSETQ. Losses at the gene ends were 3 bases for V and 0 bases for J; bases not matched to a gene: 5. DNA for the CDR3: TGCGCCAGCAGCTCTGGACTAGCGGGGGGTAGCTCCTACAATGAGCAGTTCTTC. This codes for CASSSGLAGGSSYNEQFF.

This clonotype occurred a few times. This chain links TRBV6-1 with TRBJ1-5, with D hard to call. Trimming shortened V by 7 bases and J by 1 base, and 20 bases separated the two germline ends. The CDR3 runs to 17 residues. Germline CDR1 is MNHNS and CDR2 is SASEGT. CDR3 residues: CASTLQGLLGSNQPQHF. CDR3 in DNA: TGTGCCAGCACTCTCCAAGGACTGTTAGGAAGCAATCAGCCCCAGCATTTT.

The sample holds many counts of this clonotype. The chain has TRBV20-1 and TRBJ2-2; tentatively, D is TRBD1 (5 bases). The CDR3 runs to 16 residues. V lost 2 bases, J lost 3 bases, and 16 bases lay in between. CDR1 and CDR2 (germline): DFQATT, SNEGSKA (reference sequence). CDR3 region: CSARRTPNTHTGELFF. CDR3 in DNA: TGCAGTGCTAGACGGACACCCAACACCCACACCGGGGAGCTGTTTTTT.

This clonotype was seen at least ten times. V is TRBV5-8 and J is TRBJ2-7, with 11 positions matching TRBD2. Germline V gene data show CDR1 as SGHTS and CDR2 as YDEGEE. The CDR3 covers 14 residues. After removal of 4 bases from V and 7 bases from J, the junction contained 7 bases not matched to a gene. The CDR3 coding sequence is TGTGCCAGCAGCCTTATAGCGGGGGGGAGTGAGCAGTACTTC. Translating it yields CASSLIAGGSEQYF.

This clonotype was seen at least ten times. V and J are TRBV14 and TRBJ2-7; either TRBD1 or TRBD2 may supply D (5 bases each). Germline values: CDR1 SGHDN, CDR2 FVKESK. The V and J ends lost 4 bases and 6 bases respectively, with 13 bases between them. CDR3 length: 13 amino acids. Written as DNA, the CDR3 is TGTGCCAGCAGCCTGTTTGGGGGAGTCGAGCAGTACTTC. Its protein is CASSLFGGVEQYF. Variable domain in full (rest from reference TRBV14 and TRBJ2-7): EAGVTQFPSHSVIEKGQTVTLRCDPISGHDNLYWYRRVMGKEIKFLLHFVKESKQDESGMPNNRFLAERTGGTYSTLKVQPAELEDSGVYFCASSLFGGVEQYFGPGTRLTVT.

This clonotype occurred many times. The chain carries TRBV5-1 and TRBJ2-3, with 7 nucleotides matching TRBD1. CDR3 length equals 15 residues. Germline CDR1 SGHRS, CDR2 YFSETQ. Trimming at V came to 6 bases and at J to 0 bases, leaving 7 bases not matched to a gene. CDR3 bases: TGCGCCAGCACCATACCGACAGGGAGCACAGATACGCAGTATTTT. Translation gives CASTIPTGSTDTQYF.

V gene TRBV7-6 combines with J gene TRBJ2-7; the D is unclear. The germline V gene has CDR1 SGHVS and CDR2 FNYEAQ. V was cut by 5 bases and J by 5 bases, with 22 bases left in between. The length of the CDR3 is 16 residues. CDR3 residues: CASSPRATVGYDEQYF. The CDR3, as DNA: TGTGCCAGCAGCCCAAGGGCGACGGTAGGGTACGACGAGCAGTACTTC.

The rearrangement uses TRBV6-2 or TRBV6-3 and TRBJ1-5, with D unresolved. V was cut by 0 bases and J by 4 bases, with 10 bases left in between. CDR1 MNHEY and CDR2 SVGEGT come from the germline V gene. This CDR3 has 15 residues. CDR3 loop: CASSYSTQPNQPQHF. The CDR3 nucleotides are TGTGCCAGCAGTTACTCCACACAGCCAAATCAGCCCCAGCATTTT.

This rearrangement joins TRBV12-3 or TRBV12-4 to TRBJ2-3; D unresolved. V was pared by 6 bases and J by 2 bases, with 15 bases between. The CDR3 runs to 15 residues. The CDR3 loop reads CASRTRYPSTDTQYF. CDR3 sequence (DNA): TGTGCCAGCAGAACGAGGTATCCCTCCACAGATACGCAGTATTTT.

A few counts support this clonotype. V gene TRBV5-1 combines with J gene TRBJ2-7; D ambiguous. The CDR3 runs 14 residues. CDR1 is SGHRS, CDR2 YFSETQ, per germline. V dropped 1 base and J dropped 5 bases, with 13 bases sitting between them. CDR3 nucleotide sequence: TGCGCCAGCAGCTTGTCGCATTCTGGGGACGAGCAGTACTTC. Its translation is CASSLSHSGDEQYF.

This clonotype has a handful of counts. The J gene is TRBJ2-5, the V gene TRBV5-1; D uncertain. The length of the CDR3 is 14 residues. CDR1 is SGHRS, CDR2 YFSETQ, per germline. The V end lost 0 bases, the J end lost 2 bases, and 8 bases lay between the germline ends. The CDR3 region is CASSLDGGQETQYF. CDR3 in DNA: TGCGCCAGCAGCTTGGACGGCGGACAAGAGACCCAGTACTTC. Drawing the rest from reference TRBV5-1 and TRBJ2-5, the complete variable domain is KAGVTQTPRYLIKTRGQQVTLSCSPISGHRSVSWYQQTPGQGLQFLFEYFSETQRNKGNFPGRFSGRQFSNSRSEMNVSTLELGDSALYLCASSLDGGQETQYFGPGTRLLVL.

The sample holds many counts of this clonotype. The chain has TRBV7-8 and TRBJ2-1; 8 bases line up with TRBD1. The CDR3 has 17 amino acids. Germline V lookup: CDR1 SGHVS, CDR2 FQNEAQ. Trimming took 4 bases from V and 1 from J; bases not matched to a gene: 9. In DNA, the CDR3 is TGTGCCAGCAGCTACCGGGACAGGCAAACTTCCTACAATGAGCAGTTCTTC. Translating it yields CASSYRDRQTSYNEQFF.

This clonotype has a handful of counts. The chain combines TRBV6-2 or TRBV6-3 with TRBJ2-7; D assignment may be TRBD1 or TRBD2 (6 bases each). V lost 6 bases to trimming and J lost 6 bases, with 12 bases between them. This CDR3 is built from 12 residues. Germline CDR1 MNHEY, CDR2 SVGEGT. CDR3 residues: CASRNGGGEQYF. The DNA of the CDR3 is TGTGCCAGCAGGAATGGAGGGGGCGAGCAGTACTTC.

The chain employs TRBV12-3 or TRBV12-4 and TRBJ2-5, with a tentative D call TRBD1 (6 bases). V was cut by 3 bases and J by 2 bases, with 16 bases left in between. The CDR3 has 16 amino acids. This chain's CDR3 is CASSLGAGDEQETQYF. CDR3 DNA sequence: TGTGCCAGCAGTTTGGGTGCAGGGGATGAACAAGAGACCCAGTACTTC.